The 28 T cell receptor beta chains given below trace back to one sample, sequenced in a study of shared T cell receptors in the human thymus. Only in-frame clones appear in the TCRdb table, and some are missing; sequencing was by immunoSEQ multiplex PCR. The table lists some 700,000 clones, around 87% of them singletons. The data also belong to a second study, concerning human thymus T cells.

Sequenced material: thymocytes. Receptors originate from a boy in the first two years of life with a congenital heart defect.

This chain joins TRBV27 and TRBJ1-5; D is possibly TRBD1 (6 bases). CDR1 is MNHEY and CDR2 is SMNVEV in the germline V gene (reference sequence). V dropped 5 bases and J dropped 0 bases, with 8 bases sitting between them. There are 14 residues in the CDR3. The CDR3, as DNA: TGTGCCAGCAGTCCAGGGGCTAGCAATCAGCCCCAGCATTTT. As protein: CASSPGASNQPQHF.

The chain has TRBV27 and TRBJ1-1, with 11 bases that match TRBD1. This CDR3 comprises 15 residues. The trim removed 5 bases at V and 6 bases at J, leaving 8 bases unmatched. The germline CDR1 and CDR2 sequences are MNHEY and SMNVEV (reference sequence). The CDR3: CASSPRTGGNAEAFF. The CDR3 nucleotides read TGTGCCAGCAGTCCCCGGACAGGGGGCAACGCTGAAGCTTTCTTT.

The rearrangement links TRBV10-3 to TRBJ1-5, with a weak D call TRBD1 (5 bases). The CDR3 contains 17 residues. Germline CDR1 is ENHRY and CDR2 is SYGVKD. The V end was cut by 0 bases, the J end by 5 bases, with 17 bases between. CDR3 sequence reads: CAISESPWGREDQPQHF. CDR3 coding DNA: TGTGCCATCAGTGAGTCGCCGTGGGGCAGGGAGGATCAGCCCCAGCATTTT.

V is TRBV4-3 and J is TRBJ2-7, with 7 positions matching TRBD2. Per germline, CDR1 LGHNA and CDR2 YSLEER. V gave up 0 bases and J gave up 7 bases; unmatched junction bases: 15. This CDR3 is built from 17 residues. In nucleotides, the CDR3 is TGCGCCAGCAGCCAAGACCCCGGGGACGGGAGGTGGTTAGAGCAGTACTTC. Amino acids: CASSQDPGDGRWLEQYF.

CDR3 nucleotides: TGTGCCAGCAGCGTAGCGGAGGGGACTAGCGGAGGCGGGACCGGGGAGCTGTTTTTT. Protein sequence: CASSVAEGTSGGGTGELFF. This chain links TRBV9 with TRBJ2-2; TRBD2 matches 11 bases. The CDR3 runs 19 residues. The V and J ends lost 0 bases and 5 bases, in that order; junction bases with no gene match: 12. The germline CDR1 and CDR2 sequences are SGDLS and YYNGEE.

This clone appeared once. J is TRBJ2-1 and V is TRBV5-1; 8 nucleotides align to TRBD2. The CDR3 runs 16 residues. The germline gives CDR1 SGHRS, CDR2 YFSETQ. The trim removed 0 bases at V and 7 bases at J, leaving 9 bases unmatched. CDR3 nucleotides: TGCGCCAGCAGCTTGGTTCCAGCGGGAGACGGTAATGAGCAGTTCTTC. Protein product: CASSLVPAGDGNEQFF.

The sample holds one count of this clone. This chain joins TRBV15 and TRBJ2-1; 7 positions match TRBD1. Per the germline V gene, CDR1 is LNHNV and CDR2 is YYDKDF (reference sequence). V lost 3 bases and J lost 9; bases outside the gene matches: 8. The CDR3 loop spans 14 amino acids. The CDR3 DNA reads TGTGCCACCAGCAGGGGTACAGGGGATCCTGAGCAGTTCTTC. Its translation is CATSRGTGDPEQFF.

J is TRBJ2-1 and V is TRBV28; D is possibly TRBD1 (5 bases). Germline V gene data show CDR1 as MDHEN and CDR2 as SYDVKM. Trimming stripped 6 bases from V and 5 bases from J, with 17 bases between. The CDR3 has 15 residues. CDR3 amino acids: CASRGGRAGNNEQFF. The CDR3 DNA reads TGTGCCAGCAGGGGCGGCAGGGCTGGAAACAATGAGCAGTTCTTC.

The sample holds a few counts of this clone. This chain uses TRBV12-2 with TRBJ2-7; the listed D gene, TRBD2, was not tested against the DNA. TRBV12-2 is described as a pseudogene. The CDR3 covers 13 residues. DNA of the CDR3: TGTGCAAGTCGACTCCACGGTTCCTACGAGCAGTACTTC. Translated, it gives CASRLHGSYEQYF.

The chain uses TRBV27 and TRBJ1-2; TRBD1 matches 11 bases. CDR3 length: 16 residues. With 2 bases clipped from V and 2 bases from J, the junction kept 4 bases outside the gene matches. From germline, CDR1 is MNHEY and CDR2 SMNVEV (reference sequence). The CDR3 sequence: CASSLRGTGGNYGYTF. Written as DNA, the CDR3 is TGTGCCAGCAGTTTAAGGGGGACAGGGGGAAACTATGGCTACACCTTC.

This clone was seen a handful of times. The CDR3 loop reads CASSVDRGVGEQYF. CDR3 nucleotide sequence: TGCGCCAGCAGCGTCGACCGCGGGGTGGGGGAGCAGTACTTC. The chain combines TRBV5-1 with TRBJ2-7; TRBD2 is a possible D gene (6 bases). This CDR3 is built from 14 residues. Germline V CDR1 and CDR2: SGHRS, YFSETQ. Trimming removed 4 bases from V and 7 bases from J, with 18 bases in between. The entire variable domain, with the rest obtained from reference TRBV5-1 and TRBJ2-7, is as follows: KAGVTQTPRYLIKTRGQQVTLSCSPISGHRSVSWYQQTPGQGLQFLFEYFSETQRNKGNFPGRFSGRQFSNSRSEMNVSTLELGDSALYLCASSVDRGVGEQYFGPGTRLTVT.

The rearrangement joins TRBV20-1 to TRBJ2-1; 9 bases line up with TRBD1. The ends lost 5 bases at V and 15 bases at J; junction bases unmatched: 8. Germline CDR1 reads DFQATT; CDR2 reads SNEGSKA (reference sequence). The CDR3 contains 11 residues. CDR3 sequence (DNA): TGCAGTGCTGACCACAGGGGGCTGGGGTTCTTC. Translation: CSADHRGLGFF.

The rearrangement joins TRBV19 to TRBJ1-5; unclear D gene. Trimming left V 6 bases short and J 4 bases short, with 13 bases between. This CDR3 is 14 amino acids long. Germline CDR1 reads LNHDA; CDR2 reads SQIVND (reference sequence). CDR3 bases: TGTGCCAGTAGACCTCTTGGGAGTAATCAGCCCCAGCATTTT. Its translation is CASRPLGSNQPQHF.

This CDR3 is CSARGLGAETQYF. CDR3 bases: TGCAGCGCCAGGGGCTTGGGGGCAGAGACCCAGTACTTC. The V call is TRBV29-1, the J call TRBJ2-5, with D possibly being TRBD1 (6 bases). Germline CDR1 reads SQVTM; CDR2 reads ANQGSEA. CDR3 length equals 13 residues. Deletions cut 7 bases from V and 4 bases from J, with 16 bases between.

This clone was detected a few times. The V call is TRBV28, the J call TRBJ2-7, with D perhaps TRBD1 (6 bases). The CDR3 is 16 amino acids. V lost 8 bases, J lost 0 bases, and 20 bases lay in between. Germline loops: CDR1 MDHEN, CDR2 SYDVKM. The CDR3 nucleotides are TGTGCCAGCGCAGCCCCCCCACAGGGTCGCTCCTACGAGCAGTACTTC. Its protein is CASAAPPQGRSYEQYF.

The chain combines TRBV7-3 with TRBJ2-1; D is possibly TRBD1 (6 bases). Germline V gene lookup returns CDR1 SGHTA and CDR2 FQGTGA. Deletions cut 5 bases from V and 1 base from J, with 12 bases between. The CDR3 extends over 15 amino acids. CDR3 sequence reads: CASSLNRDSYNEQFF. CDR3 in DNA: TGTGCCAGCAGCCTTAACAGGGATTCCTACAATGAGCAGTTCTTC.

Only one count was recorded for this clone. V usage is TRBV28 and J usage is TRBJ1-1, with D perhaps matching TRBD1 (6 bases). Germline V gene sequence: CDR1 MDHEN, CDR2 SYDVKM. Trimming cost V 8 bases and J 5 bases, with 18 bases left between them. CDR3 length: 14 residues. CDR3: CASGIKGGRTEAFF. CDR3 bases: TGTGCCAGCGGCATCAAAGGGGGTCGGACTGAAGCTTTCTTT.

This rearrangement joins TRBV6-5 to TRBJ2-1; possible D gene TRBD2, 5 bases. From germline, CDR1 is MNHEY and CDR2 SVGAGI. Trimming cost V 6 bases and J 2 bases, with 14 bases left between them. The CDR3 loop spans 15 amino acids. The DNA for the CDR3 is TGTGCCAGCAGCCCCAAGGAGCGGACCTACAATGAGCAGTTCTTC. This gives the protein CASSPKERTYNEQFF.

V is TRBV9 and J is TRBJ1-2, with no clear D. The germline V and J ends were trimmed by 3 bases and 8 bases, with 11 bases remaining between them. Germline values: CDR1 SGDLS, CDR2 YYNGEE. The CDR3 has 12 amino acids. Written as DNA, the CDR3 is TGTGCCAGCAGCGCTGCTGAGGGCGGCTACACCTTC. Translation gives CASSAAEGGYTF.

The chain is built from TRBV28 and TRBJ2-1, with D possibly being TRBD1 (7 bases). V lost 3 bases to trimming and J lost 3 bases, with 15 bases between them. The CDR3 totals 16 residues. CDR1 is MDHEN and CDR2 is SYDVKM in the germline V gene. Here the CDR3 DNA reads TGTGCCAGCAGTTTTTATGGGGGGACAGTCTACAATGAGCAGTTCTTC. Translation gives CASSFYGGTVYNEQFF.

The chain carries TRBV28 and TRBJ2-7, with 9 bases lining up with TRBD1. CDR3 length equals 16 residues. Germline CDR1 MDHEN, CDR2 SYDVKM. V gave up 4 bases and J gave up 2 bases; unmatched junction bases: 9. CDR3 DNA: TGTGCCAGCAGTTCAAACCGGGACAGGGATCCCTACGAGCAGTACTTC. Protein sequence: CASSSNRDRDPYEQYF.

The chain combines TRBV6-6 with TRBJ1-2; 9 bases map to TRBD1. From germline, CDR1 is MNHNY and CDR2 SVGAGI (reference sequence). J gave up 6 bases and V 2 bases, and 7 bases lay outside the gene matches. The CDR3 contains 15 residues. CDR3 sequence: CASSYRGQGEDGYTF. CDR3 DNA: TGTGCCAGCAGTTACAGGGGACAGGGTGAAGATGGCTACACCTTC.

This sequence joins TRBV2 and TRBJ2-2; 8 bases map to TRBD2. Germline V gives CDR1 SNHLY, CDR2 FYNNEI. V lost 3 bases and J lost 0; bases outside the gene matches: 9. The CDR3 length is 18 residues. The DNA of the CDR3 is TGTGCCAGCAGTGACCCATCCGGGAGGGACGCGAACACCGGGGAGCTGTTTTTT. Its translation: CASSDPSGRDANTGELFF.

This clone appeared a single time. This chain joins TRBV28 and TRBJ2-5; 10 bases fit TRBD1. The CDR3 extends over 17 amino acids. Germline CDR1 and CDR2: MDHEN and SYDVKM. V shed 5 bases and J 0 bases; nucleotides not matched to a gene: 9. The CDR3 nucleotides are TGTGCCAGCAGTCACGGGGACAGGGGTCCTTACCAAGAGACCCAGTACTTC. Protein: CASSHGDRGPYQETQYF.

V usage is TRBV2 and J usage is TRBJ1-5; tentatively, D is TRBD1 (5 bases). CDR3 length: 13 residues. The V and J ends lost 3 bases and 6 bases respectively, with 9 bases between them. Germline CDR1 and CDR2: SNHLY and FYNNEI. The CDR3 DNA is TGTGCCAGCAGTGACAGGGTTTGTCAGCCCCAGCATTTT. Translation: CASSDRVCQPQHF.

The chain is built from TRBV9 and TRBJ2-7; D is perhaps TRBD1 (5 bases). The germline V gene encodes CDR1 SGDLS and CDR2 YYNGEE. There are 15 residues in the CDR3. Trimming left V 4 bases short and J 3 bases short, with 17 bases between. CDR3 loop: CASSPRGLSDYEQYF. The CDR3 DNA is TGTGCCAGCAGCCCAAGGGGTCTCTCCGACTACGAGCAGTACTTC.

The V gene is TRBV28, the J gene TRBJ2-7; TRBD2 matches 11 bases. Germline loops: CDR1 MDHEN, CDR2 SYDVKM. The V and J ends lost 6 bases and 2 bases, in that order; junction bases with no gene match: 12. The length of the CDR3 is 17 residues. CDR3: CASSSPHLLAGAYEQYF. DNA for the CDR3: TGTGCCAGCAGCTCCCCCCATTTACTAGCGGGGGCCTACGAGCAGTACTTC. The full variable domain, in which reference TRBV28 and TRBJ2-7 provide the parts outside the CDR3, is DVKVTQSSRYLVKRTGEKVFLECVQDMDHENMFWYRQDPGLGLRLIYFSYDVKMKEKGDIPEGYSVSREKKERFSLILESASTNQTSMYLCASSSPHLLAGAYEQYFGPGTRLTVT.

The gene calls are TRBV19 and TRBJ1-2, with unresolved D. Deletions cut 1 base from V and 4 bases from J, with 13 bases between. Per the germline V gene, CDR1 is LNHDA and CDR2 is SQIVND (reference sequence). CDR3 length: 15 residues. The CDR3 coding sequence is TGTGCCAGTAGTATAGGGCCCCTACAGCCCTATGGCTACACCTTC. Translating gives CASSIGPLQPYGYTF. Combining the CDR3 with reference TRBV19 and TRBJ1-2 gives the whole variable domain DGGITQSPKYLFRKEGQNVTLSCEQNLNHDAMYWYRQDPGQGLRLIYYSQIVNDFQKGDIAEGYSVSREKKESFPLTVTSAQKNPTAFYLCASSIGPLQPYGYTFGSGTRLTVV.